The 7 T cell receptor beta chains below come from one sample, sequenced in a study of cytomegalovirus exposure and HLA in healthy donors. The study ran its PCR with 60 Vbeta and 13 Jbeta primers. The data were produced by immunoSEQ multiplex PCR, yet TCRdb's version contains in-frame clones alone and is incomplete. The sample yields under 200,000 clones, over 70% seen once. Material: PBMCs. The source is a man in his fifties in good health and CMV-seronegative.

Comments on this clone: One junction end does not reproduce the germline sequence, and a read error may be involved. V is TRBV7-9 and J is TRBJ2-1; 7 bases line up with TRBD2. Germline loops: CDR1 SEHNR, CDR2 FQNEAQ (reference sequence). This CDR3 is 17 amino acids long. In DNA form, the CDR3 reads TGTTCCAGCAGCCTACCCAGCGGGATGGGGGGCTACAATGAGCAGTTCTTC. Its translation is CSSSLPSGMGGYNEQFF.

This clone appeared once. The V call is TRBV5-1, the J call TRBJ1-2, with D perhaps matching TRBD1 (6 bases). The CDR3 consists of 12 residues. Germline CDR1 is SGHRS and CDR2 is YFSETQ. Trimming took off 1 base at V and 8 bases at J, with 9 bases between the two ends. The CDR3 region has the DNA TGCGCCAGCAGCTTGACAGGGTACGGCTACACCTTC. Its protein is CASSLTGYGYTF.

V usage is TRBV10-3 and J usage is TRBJ2-1, with D possibly matching TRBD2 (5 bases). Germline CDR1 and CDR2: ENHRY and SYGVKD. Trimming left V 11 bases short and J 0 bases short, with 14 bases between. This CDR3 has 14 residues. CDR3 loop: CASRPGSSYNEQFF. The CDR3 nucleotides read TGTGCCTCGCGCCCGGGGAGCTCCTACAATGAGCAGTTCTTC.

J is TRBJ2-5 and V is TRBV7-2, with 13 bases matching TRBD2. The CDR3 consists of 16 residues. Per the germline V gene, CDR1 is SGHTA and CDR2 is FQGNSA. With V trimmed by 6 bases and J by 7 bases, 11 bases remained unmatched. The CDR3 DNA follows: TGTGCCAGCAGGGAGGGACTAGCGGGGCCGACTGGGACCCAGTACTTC. This sequence encodes CASREGLAGPTGTQYF.

Details on this clone: This CDR3 is also generated by other DNA sequences in the sample. The CDR3 reads CASSSTGNTEAFF. The CDR3 region has the DNA TGTGCCAGCAGCTCGACAGGGAACACTGAAGCTTTCTTT. V and J are TRBV6-5 and TRBJ1-1; D is perhaps TRBD1 (6 bases). CDR3 length: 13 residues. Per the germline V gene, CDR1 is MNHEY and CDR2 is SVGAGI. Trimming left V 6 bases short and J 1 base short, with 9 bases between.

V gene TRBV5-6 combines with J gene TRBJ2-3; 11 nucleotides line up with TRBD2. There are 16 residues in the CDR3. Germline V gene lookup returns CDR1 SGHDT and CDR2 YYEEEE. The junction had 6 bases not matched to a gene; V was cut back by 4 bases and J by 2 bases. CDR3 sequence: CASSAVTSGATDTQYF. Written as DNA, the CDR3 is TGTGCCAGCAGCGCCGTGACTAGCGGGGCCACAGATACGCAGTATTTT.

This chain uses TRBV27 with TRBJ2-6, with a tentative D call TRBD1 (6 bases). Between the trimmed V and J ends, which lost 4 bases and 4 bases, there was a span of 11 bases. Germline CDR1 MNHEY, CDR2 SMNVEV (reference sequence). The CDR3 consists of 15 residues. CDR3 protein: CASSSQGDGANVLTF. The CDR3, as DNA: TGTGCCAGCAGTTCACAGGGAGACGGGGCCAACGTCCTGACTTTC.